Included here is one T cell receptor beta chain sequence, with context. A much larger clone differs by one base, so this may be a read error. Germline assignment: CDR1 LGHNT and CDR2 FRNRAP. The length of the CDR3 is 17 residues. This entry belongs to a study of T cells in Graves' hyperthyroidism and ophthalmopathy. TCR beta CDR3 regions were amplified from RNA. An initial round of RT-PCR targeting the TCR CDR3 relied on the HTBI primer set. MiXCR, applied by TCRdb to the multiplex PCR reads, yields one record per CDR3 protein. Of 350,000 to 400,000 distinct CDR3 sequences listed, about 15% were seen once; the top ten hold around 10%.

The source material was blood. This clonotype was obtained from an older woman with Graves' hyperthyroidism. V gene TRBV12-5 combines with J gene TRBJ1-1; D unresolved. The CDR3 DNA reads as TGTGCTAGTGGTTTGTTTCCAAGGACCCTTCAAGAGACTGAAGCTCTCTTT. This encodes CASGLFPRTLQETEALF. The whole variable domain, remainder taken from reference TRBV12-5 and TRBJ1-1, is DARVTQTPRHKVTEMGQEVTMRCQPILGHNTVFWYRQTMMQGLELLAYFRNRAPLDDSGMPKDRFSAEMPDATLATLKIQPSEPRDSAVYFCASGLFPRTLQETEALFGQGTRLTVV.